The rows below give T cell receptor beta chains drawn from one sample of a study of PD-1 blockade in mismatch repair-deficient tumors. TCRdb's table, derived via immunoSEQ multiplex PCR, lists solely in-frame clones and lacks some. The sample has 30,000 to 45,000 clones; over 70% are singletons. The sample consisted of PBMCs, taken 38 to 40 weeks after starting pembrolizumab. These receptors were taken from an adult with mismatch repair-deficient cancer. The CDR3 runs from the conserved cysteine through the conserved F or W. Fields, in order: V gene, J gene, D gene, clone size, CDR3 DNA, CDR3 protein. D genes are given only for firm matches. A row's size may be missing; if present it is once, few, many or a size class.

V gene: TRBV5-1; J gene: TRBJ2-2; D gene: TRBD2; clone size: NA; CDR3 DNA: TGCGCCAGCAGCTTGGATAGCGGGAGTGGCGGGGAGCTGTTTTTT; CDR3 protein: CASSLDSGSGGELFF
V gene: TRBV28; J gene: TRBJ2-3; D gene: TRBD2; clone size: NA; CDR3 DNA: TGTGCCAGCAGTCCCCTCCTAGCGGAGAGCACAGATACGCAGTATTTT; CDR3 protein: CASSPLLAESTDTQYF
V gene: TRBV15; J gene: TRBJ2-3; D gene: TRBD2; clone size: NA; CDR3 DNA: TGTGCCACCAGCAGGGACGGACTAGCGGAGACAGATACGCAGTATTTT; CDR3 protein: CATSRDGLAETDTQYF
V gene: TRBV2; J gene: TRBJ1-2; D gene: TRBD1; clone size: NA; CDR3 DNA: TGTGCCAGCAGTTTCGAGGGGGCGCGGAATGGCTACACCTTC; CDR3 protein: CASSFEGARNGYTF
V gene: TRBV19; J gene: TRBJ2-1; D gene: TRBD2; clone size: NA; CDR3 DNA: TGTGCCAGTAGTAGGACTAGCGGGACTTATTACAATGAGCAGTTCTTC; CDR3 protein: CASSRTSGTYYNEQFF
V gene: TRBV28; J gene: TRBJ1-2; D gene: NA; clone size: NA; CDR3 DNA: TGTGCCAGCCGGGACAATAACTATGGCTACACCTTC; CDR3 protein: CASRDNNYGYTF
V gene: TRBV18; J gene: TRBJ2-7; D gene: NA; clone size: few; CDR3 DNA: TGTGCCAGCTCACCACCGAGTCAATACTACGAGCAGTACTTC; CDR3 protein: CASSPPSQYYEQYF
V gene: TRBV27; J gene: TRBJ1-1; D gene: NA; clone size: NA; CDR3 DNA: TGTGCCAGCAGTTCTCTCGGCACTGAAGCTTTCTTT; CDR3 protein: CASSSLGTEAFF
V gene: TRBV5-1; J gene: TRBJ1-1; D gene: TRBD1; clone size: NA; CDR3 DNA: TGCGCCAGCAGCTTGAATACAGGGGGAACTGAAGCTTTCTTT; CDR3 protein: CASSLNTGGTEAFF
V gene: TRBV9; J gene: TRBJ2-1; D gene: NA; clone size: NA; CDR3 DNA: TGTGCCAGCAGCGTCGTAGCGGAGGCCTACAATGAGCAGTTCTTC; CDR3 protein: CASSVVAEAYNEQFF
V gene: TRBV5-1; J gene: TRBJ2-2; D gene: TRBD2; clone size: NA; CDR3 DNA: TGCGCCAGCAGCGCGATACTAGCGGGAGATGCCGGGGAGCTGTTTTTT; CDR3 protein: CASSAILAGDAGELFF
V gene: TRBV5-4; J gene: TRBJ1-1; D gene: NA; clone size: NA; CDR3 DNA: TGTGCCAGCAGCTTGGGTGGAAGGGGCGGGAACACTGAAGCTTTCTTT; CDR3 protein: CASSLGGRGGNTEAFF
V gene: TRBV4-2; J gene: TRBJ2-7; D gene: TRBD2; clone size: few; CDR3 DNA: TGTGCCAGCAGCCTTGGACTAGCGGGAGCCTACGAGCAGTACTTC; CDR3 protein: CASSLGLAGAYEQYF
V gene: TRBV7-3; J gene: TRBJ2-1; D gene: NA; clone size: NA; CDR3 DNA: TGTGCCAGCACCCTGGATCCTCAGGGGAATGAGCAGTTCTTC; CDR3 protein: CASTLDPQGNEQFF
V gene: TRBV5-1; J gene: TRBJ1-5; D gene: NA; clone size: NA; CDR3 DNA: TGCGCCAGCAGCTTGGAGCCTAACAATCAGCCCCAGCATTTT; CDR3 protein: CASSLEPNNQPQHF
V gene: TRBV5-1; J gene: TRBJ2-7; D gene: TRBD2; clone size: NA; CDR3 DNA: TGCGCCAGCAGCTTGGAAGCGGGAGCCACCTACGAGCAGTACTTC; CDR3 protein: CASSLEAGATYEQYF
V gene: TRBV29-1; J gene: TRBJ1-1; D gene: NA; clone size: NA; CDR3 DNA: TGCAGCGCCCTCCAGGGTGCTGGCACTGAAGCTTTCTTT; CDR3 protein: CSALQGAGTEAFF
V gene: TRBV6-5; J gene: TRBJ2-5; D gene: NA; clone size: NA; CDR3 DNA: TGTGCCAGCACAGGCACGGGGATGGAGACCCAGTACTTC; CDR3 protein: CASTGTGMETQYF
V gene: TRBV30; J gene: TRBJ1-1; D gene: TRBD1; clone size: NA; CDR3 DNA: TGTGCTCGGGACAGGCGAGGGGGTGAAGCTTTCTTT; CDR3 protein: CARDRRGGEAFF
V gene: TRBV28; J gene: TRBJ2-1; D gene: NA; clone size: NA; CDR3 DNA: TGTGCCAGCAGTCCCTTCTACGATGAGCAGTTCTTC; CDR3 protein: CASSPFYDEQFF
V gene: TRBV5-8; J gene: TRBJ1-5; D gene: NA; clone size: NA; CDR3 DNA: TGTGCCAGCAGCTTGGAGCCATATCAGCCCCAGCATTTT; CDR3 protein: CASSLEPYQPQHF
V gene: TRBV5-8; J gene: TRBJ2-5; D gene: NA; clone size: NA; CDR3 DNA: TGTGCCAGCACCCGGGGGACAGTCCAAGAGACCCAGTACTTC; CDR3 protein: CASTRGTVQETQYF
V gene: TRBV19; J gene: TRBJ2-7; D gene: TRBD2; clone size: NA; CDR3 DNA: TGTGCCAGTAGTATATACCCCGCGACTAGCGGGAGAATGGCTAGCGGCGAGCAGTACTTC; CDR3 protein: CASSIYPATSGRMASGEQYF
V gene: TRBV5-1; J gene: TRBJ1-4; D gene: TRBD1; clone size: few; CDR3 DNA: TGCGCCAGCAGCCCTATTGAGACAGGGGATCTTGAAAAACTGTTTTTT; CDR3 protein: CASSPIETGDLEKLFF
V gene: TRBV7-3; J gene: TRBJ2-5; D gene: TRBD2; clone size: NA; CDR3 DNA: TGCGCCAGCAGCGCGACTAGCGCTCGGGAGACCCAGTACTTC; CDR3 protein: CASSATSARETQYF
V gene: TRBV28; J gene: TRBJ2-3; D gene: NA; clone size: NA; CDR3 DNA: TGTGCCAGCAGTTTGGGCCAGGCAGATACGCAGTATTTT; CDR3 protein: CASSLGQADTQYF
V gene: TRBV27; J gene: TRBJ1-2; D gene: TRBD1; clone size: NA; CDR3 DNA: TGTGCCAGCAAACTGACAGGGGGCAATACTAACTATGGCTACACCTTC; CDR3 protein: CASKLTGGNTNYGYTF
V gene: TRBV29-1; J gene: TRBJ2-7; D gene: TRBD2; clone size: few; CDR3 DNA: TGCAGCGCCAGTAGCGGGCGCGAGCAGTACTTC; CDR3 protein: CSASSGREQYF
V gene: TRBV7-2; J gene: TRBJ2-5; D gene: NA; clone size: few; CDR3 DNA: TGTGCCAGCAGCCCTCCCCCTAGGGAGACCCAGTACTTC; CDR3 protein: CASSPPPRETQYF
V gene: TRBV29-1; J gene: TRBJ2-7; D gene: TRBD2; clone size: NA; CDR3 DNA: TGCAGCGTTGAAGATGGAGCGGGAGGCCGCTACGAGCAGTACTTC; CDR3 protein: CSVEDGAGGRYEQYF
V gene: TRBV2; J gene: TRBJ2-3; D gene: TRBD2; clone size: NA; CDR3 DNA: TGTGCCAGCAGCCCTAGCGGGAGCCCAGATACGCAGTATTTT; CDR3 protein: CASSPSGSPDTQYF
V gene: TRBV30; J gene: TRBJ2-7; D gene: NA; clone size: NA; CDR3 DNA: TGTGCCTGGAGGCCAGGGACATCAAATCCCTACGAGCAGTACTTC; CDR3 protein: CAWRPGTSNPYEQYF
V gene: TRBV28; J gene: TRBJ2-7; D gene: TRBD2; clone size: few; CDR3 DNA: TGTGCCAGCATAACGGGGACTAGCGGGAGGGAATGGCACGAGCAGTACTTC; CDR3 protein: CASITGTSGREWHEQYF
V gene: TRBV7-6; J gene: TRBJ2-1; D gene: TRBD1; clone size: NA; CDR3 DNA: TGTGCCAGCAGCGGGACAGGGTTGAGTGAGCAGTTCTTC; CDR3 protein: CASSGTGLSEQFF
V gene: TRBV6-1; J gene: TRBJ1-5; D gene: TRBD1; clone size: NA; CDR3 DNA: TGTGCCAGCAGTCCGGGACAGTCCAGTTATCAGCCCCAGCATTTT; CDR3 protein: CASSPGQSSYQPQHF
V gene: TRBV19; J gene: TRBJ2-1; D gene: NA; clone size: NA; CDR3 DNA: TGTGCCAGTAGTCCCCTGGGGGGGCGGGGCTACAATGAGCAGTTCTTC; CDR3 protein: CASSPLGGRGYNEQFF
V gene: TRBV5-4; J gene: TRBJ1-6; D gene: TRBD1; clone size: NA; CDR3 DNA: TGTGCCAGCAGCTTACGGACAGGGCTGGCCTATAATTCACCCCTCCACTTT; CDR3 protein: CASSLRTGLAYNSPLHF
V gene: TRBV6-6; J gene: TRBJ2-1; D gene: NA; clone size: once; CDR3 DNA: TGTGCCAGCATCCCAGACACCTACAATGAGCAGTTCTTC; CDR3 protein: CASIPDTYNEQFF
V gene: TRBV7-6; J gene: TRBJ2-7; D gene: TRBD2; clone size: NA; CDR3 DNA: TGTGCCAGCAGCTTATACCCCCCTACAGCGGGAGTCCTCTACGAGCAGTACTTC; CDR3 protein: CASSLYPPTAGVLYEQYF
V gene: TRBV2; J gene: TRBJ1-5; D gene: NA; clone size: NA; CDR3 DNA: TGTGCCAGCAGATATGGCCGAGGGCCTAATCAGCCCCAGCATTTT; CDR3 protein: CASRYGRGPNQPQHF
V gene: TRBV7-9; J gene: TRBJ2-1; D gene: TRBD1; clone size: NA; CDR3 DNA: TGTGCCAGCAGATTAAATGTTGGGACAGGAAGCAATGAGCAGTTCTTC; CDR3 protein: CASRLNVGTGSNEQFF
V gene: TRBV15; J gene: TRBJ2-7; D gene: TRBD1; clone size: few; CDR3 DNA: TGTGCCACCAGCGGTTTGTCCGGGACAGTTTCCTACGAGCAGTACTTC; CDR3 protein: CATSGLSGTVSYEQYF
V gene: TRBV5-1; J gene: TRBJ2-2; D gene: NA; clone size: NA; CDR3 DNA: TGCGCCAGCAGCTTGCAGGGGCAGGACGGGGAGCTGTTTTTT; CDR3 protein: CASSLQGQDGELFF
V gene: TRBV28; J gene: TRBJ2-1; D gene: NA; clone size: NA; CDR3 DNA: TGTGCCAGCACATCTGCGGGGACAGAGCTTTCCTACAATGAGCAGTTCTTC; CDR3 protein: CASTSAGTELSYNEQFF
V gene: TRBV2; J gene: TRBJ2-5; D gene: TRBD1; clone size: NA; CDR3 DNA: TGTGCCAGCAGTGAAGAAACCGGGACAGAAGAGACCCAGTACTTC; CDR3 protein: CASSEETGTEETQYF
V gene: TRBV28; J gene: TRBJ2-3; D gene: TRBD2; clone size: once; CDR3 DNA: TGTGCCAGCAGTTTGCGGCGGGAGTCCCGGGATACGCAGTATTTT; CDR3 protein: CASSLRRESRDTQYF
V gene: TRBV5-1; J gene: TRBJ1-2; D gene: NA; clone size: NA; CDR3 DNA: TGCGCCAGCAGCGTACAGGGACAAGAGAACTATGGCTACACCTTC; CDR3 protein: CASSVQGQENYGYTF
V gene: TRBV12-5; J gene: TRBJ2-3; D gene: NA; clone size: NA; CDR3 DNA: TGTGCTAGTGGTTTGGGCTCGCATCCGGGACTTTACGATACGCAGTATTTT; CDR3 protein: CASGLGSHPGLYDTQYF
V gene: TRBV4-2; J gene: TRBJ2-1; D gene: NA; clone size: NA; CDR3 DNA: TGTGCCAGCAGCCAAGAGGCCAATAACAATGAGCAGTTCTTC; CDR3 protein: CASSQEANNNEQFF